One sample yielded the 23 T cell receptor beta chains listed below, sequenced in a study of blood T cell repertoires in COVID-19. Sequencing used immunoSEQ multiplex PCR; TCRdb keeps in-frame clones, though not all of them. The data show about 200,000 clones, with around nine tenths seen just once and around 1.6% held by the top ten. The specimen was peripheral blood. These receptors came from a man between 18 and 29 years old with active or convalescent COVID-19.

J is TRBJ2-5 and V is TRBV27; 7 positions agree with TRBD1. Germline lookup yields CDR1 MNHEY and CDR2 SMNVEV (reference sequence). This CDR3 is built from 14 residues. The V gene end was trimmed by 6 bases and the J gene end by 2 bases; junction bases not matched to a gene: 6. Written as DNA, the CDR3 is TGTGCCAGCAGCCTCCGGGACAGACAAGAGACCCAGTACTTC. Encoded protein: CASSLRDRQETQYF.

The rearrangement uses TRBV2 and TRBJ2-5; the match to TRBD1 covers 10 bases. The CDR3 runs 17 residues. V was clipped by 2 bases and J by 3 bases; unmatched bases: 9. CDR1 SNHLY and CDR2 FYNNEI come from the germline V gene. CDR3 in amino acids: CASSERGTGAIKETQYF. The CDR3 DNA sequence: TGTGCCAGCAGTGAAAGGGGGACAGGGGCGATAAAAGAGACCCAGTACTTC.

The chain is built from TRBV5-1 and TRBJ2-3; 8 nucleotides line up with TRBD2. Unmatched junction bases numbered 4, after V lost 0 bases and J lost 1 base. Germline V gene lookup returns CDR1 SGHRS and CDR2 YFSETQ. The CDR3 contains 16 residues. The CDR3 loop reads CASSLEAGDGTDTQYF. In DNA form, the CDR3 reads TGCGCCAGCAGCTTGGAAGCGGGAGATGGCACAGATACGCAGTATTTT.

CDR3 nucleotides: TGTGCCAGCACTCCCAGGAACCTGACAGGGGAAGGTGAGCGTGGCTACACCTTC. The encoded protein is CASTPRNLTGEGERGYTF. The chain carries TRBV6-4 and TRBJ1-2; 8 bases are a match to TRBD1. Trimming removed 7 bases from V and 7 bases from J; junction bases left unmatched: 23. There are 18 residues in the CDR3. CDR1 and CDR2 (germline): MRHNA, SNTAGT.

The chain combines TRBV2 with TRBJ1-1, with D possibly being TRBD1 (6 bases). The CDR3 totals 13 residues. Germline V gives CDR1 SNHLY, CDR2 FYNNEI. Trimming pared 8 bases from V and 2 bases from J, leaving 12 bases between. The CDR3 reads CASQTGPNTEAFF. The CDR3 nucleotides read TGTGCCAGCCAGACAGGCCCAAACACTGAAGCTTTCTTT.

The rearrangement joins TRBV4-1 to TRBJ1-2, with 7 bases identical to TRBD1. The V gene's germline CDR1 is MGHRA and CDR2 YSYEKL. V shed 0 bases and J 4 bases; nucleotides not matched to a gene: 8. The CDR3 runs to 16 residues. The CDR3 here is CASSQDLRTGPYGYTF. As DNA, the CDR3 is TGCGCCAGCAGCCAAGATCTCCGGACAGGTCCCTATGGCTACACCTTC.

This clone was recorded a few times. The chain joins TRBV7-2 to TRBJ1-2; TRBD1 matches at 9 bases. The CDR3 covers 15 residues. Looked up from germline, CDR1 is SGHTA and CDR2 is FQGNSA. V shed 4 bases and J 5 bases; nucleotides not matched to a gene: 8. This chain's CDR3 is CASSSPGTGYYGYTF. CDR3 nucleotide sequence: TGTGCCAGCAGCTCGCCCGGGACAGGGTATTATGGCTACACCTTC.

The J gene is TRBJ1-5, the V gene TRBV6-2 or TRBV6-3; 9 bases line up with TRBD1. With 6 bases clipped from V and 4 bases from J, the junction kept 7 bases outside the gene matches. The V gene's germline CDR1 is MNHEY and CDR2 SVGEGT. CDR3 length equals 15 residues. CDR3 coding DNA: TGTGCCAGCAGCCGAAGGACAGGGGAGAATCAGCCCCAGCATTTT. Translating gives CASSRRTGENQPQHF.

This clone was seen only once. The CDR3 region is CASSIGTRRYNEQFF. The CDR3 DNA reads as TGTGCCAGCAGCATCGGGACTAGGCGCTACAATGAGCAGTTCTTC. V is TRBV9 and J is TRBJ2-1; TRBD2 agrees at 8 bases. This CDR3 comprises 15 residues. V was pared by 4 bases and J by 3 bases, with 6 bases of the junction left unmatched. Germline CDR1 SGDLS, CDR2 YYNGEE.

The rearrangement links TRBV7-6 to TRBJ1-4, with 7 nucleotides matching TRBD1. Germline loops: CDR1 SGHVS, CDR2 FNYEAQ. The length of the CDR3 is 15 residues. V was pared by 5 bases and J by 8 bases, with 11 bases of the junction left unmatched. CDR3 coding DNA: TGTGCCAGCAGCCAGAGACAGGGAGTAGGCGAAAAACTGTTTTTT. The encoded protein is CASSQRQGVGEKLFF.

The V gene is TRBV12-5, the J gene TRBJ2-5; a weak D match, TRBD1 (6 bases). The CDR3 length is 14 residues. Germline lookup yields CDR1 LGHNT and CDR2 FRNRAP. Between the trimmed V and J ends, which lost 7 bases and 1 base, there was a span of 13 bases. The CDR3 DNA reads as TGTGCTAGTGCCTCACAGGGATTCCAAGAGACCCAGTACTTC. Translation: CASASQGFQETQYF. Combining the CDR3 with reference TRBV12-5 and TRBJ2-5 gives the whole variable domain DARVTQTPRHKVTEMGQEVTMRCQPILGHNTVFWYRQTMMQGLELLAYFRNRAPLDDSGMPKDRFSAEMPDATLATLKIQPSEPRDSAVYFCASASQGFQETQYFGPGTRLLVL.

The chain links TRBV6-2 or TRBV6-3 to TRBJ2-1; TRBD2 matches at 12 bases. The V gene end was trimmed by 6 bases and the J gene end by 9 bases; junction bases not matched to a gene: 6. Germline lookup yields CDR1 MNHEY and CDR2 SVGEGT. The CDR3 is made up of 14 amino acids. The CDR3 sequence: CASSPWTSGIEQFF. The CDR3 DNA reads TGTGCCAGCAGCCCCTGGACTAGCGGGATTGAGCAGTTCTTC.

This clone was detected once. The chain is built from TRBV7-9 and TRBJ2-4, with 10 bases matching TRBD1. V lost 2 bases, J lost 4 bases, and 2 bases stayed unmatched. The CDR3 covers 15 residues. CDR1 is SEHNR, CDR2 FQNEAQ, per germline (reference sequence). CDR3 region: CASSLPGQGKNIQYF. DNA for the CDR3: TGTGCCAGCAGCTTACCGGGACAGGGGAAAAACATTCAGTACTTC.

The chain employs TRBV6-4 and TRBJ1-1, with 9 bases identical to TRBD1. V lost 3 bases, J lost 5 bases, and 1 base stayed unmatched. The CDR3 contains 13 residues. Germline values: CDR1 MRHNA, CDR2 SNTAGT. In nucleotides, the CDR3 is TGTGCCAGCAGTGAAGACAGGGGGACTGAAGCTTTCTTT. This translates into CASSEDRGTEAFF.

The gene calls are TRBV9 and TRBJ2-7; 11 bases match TRBD2. The germline gives CDR1 SGDLS, CDR2 YYNGEE. The CDR3 is made up of 14 amino acids. Losses at the gene ends were 2 bases for V and 3 bases for J; bases not matched to a gene: 1. As DNA, the CDR3 is TGTGCCAGCAGCGTGGGACTAGCGGTCTACGAGCAGTACTTC. Amino acid sequence: CASSVGLAVYEQYF.

V gene TRBV27 combines with J gene TRBJ2-3, with 8 bases aligning to TRBD1. This CDR3 is 14 amino acids long. From germline, CDR1 is MNHEY and CDR2 SMNVEV (reference sequence). The V segment lost 3 bases and the J segment 1 base; nucleotides outside the gene matches: 0. CDR3 nucleotides: TGTGCCAGCAGTTTGGACAGGGGCACAGATACGCAGTATTTT. Translating gives CASSLDRGTDTQYF.

This clone is a singleton in its sample. The J gene is TRBJ1-5, the V gene TRBV6-5; the match to TRBD1 covers 7 bases. Germline V CDR1 and CDR2: MNHEY, SVGAGI. J gave up 2 bases and V 6 bases, and 4 bases lay outside the gene matches. The CDR3 has 14 amino acids. The CDR3 loop is CASRYTGGNQPQHF. CDR3 nucleotides: TGTGCCAGCAGATATACAGGGGGCAATCAGCCCCAGCATTTT.

The V call is TRBV27, the J call TRBJ1-6; 7 bases map to TRBD1. This CDR3 is 17 amino acids long. V was pared by 5 bases and J by 3 bases, with 10 bases of the junction left unmatched. The germline V gene has CDR1 MNHEY and CDR2 SMNVEV (reference sequence). For the CDR3, the DNA is TGTGCCAGCAGTCCATCCGGGACAGCCGTCTATAATTCACCCCTCCACTTT. Encoded protein: CASSPSGTAVYNSPLHF.

This chain links TRBV9 with TRBJ2-7; 9 nucleotides agree with TRBD1. The V segment lost 4 bases and the J segment 3 bases; nucleotides outside the gene matches: 8. Germline V gene sequence: CDR1 SGDLS, CDR2 YYNGEE. The CDR3 runs to 15 residues. DNA of the CDR3: TGTGCCAGCAGCCCGAGCGAGGGACAGGGCTACGAGCAGTACTTC. Protein sequence: CASSPSEGQGYEQYF.

The chain joins TRBV7-8 to TRBJ1-6; 7 bases map to TRBD1. The CDR3 has 15 residues. CDR1 and CDR2 from the germline V gene are SGHVS and FQNEAQ. The junction had 10 bases not matched to a gene; V was cut back by 6 bases and J by 8 bases. CDR3 sequence: CASRPGTEIDSPLHF. The CDR3 bases are TGTGCCAGCAGACCCGGGACAGAGATAGATTCACCCCTCCACTTT.

The chain carries TRBV10-3 and TRBJ2-3, with 12 positions matching TRBD2. The CDR3 covers 16 residues. Germline CDR1 reads ENHRY; CDR2 reads SYGVKD. Unmatched junction bases numbered 2, after V lost 1 base and J lost 3 bases. The CDR3 DNA reads as TGTGCCATCAGTGAGTTGACTAGCGGGGGTACAGATACGCAGTATTTT. This encodes CAISELTSGGTDTQYF.

The table lists this clone with a few counts. The rearrangement uses TRBV7-8 and TRBJ1-5, with TRBD1 matching 10 bases. Trimming took 4 bases from V and 7 from J; bases not matched to a gene: 10. This CDR3 spans 16 amino acids. Germline lookup yields CDR1 SGHVS and CDR2 FQNEAQ. The CDR3 protein is CASSSPGTGDSQPQHF. The CDR3 nucleotides read TGTGCCAGCAGCTCCCCCGGGACAGGGGACTCGCAGCCCCAGCATTTT.

V and J are TRBV4-1 and TRBJ2-5, with 12 bases aligning to TRBD2. Germline CDR1 reads MGHRA; CDR2 reads YSYEKL. The CDR3 loop spans 14 amino acids. Trimming removed 3 bases from V and 4 bases from J; junction bases left unmatched: 0. The CDR3 is CASSQGLAGETQYF. CDR3 sequence (DNA): TGCGCCAGCAGCCAGGGACTAGCGGGAGAGACCCAGTACTTC.